This TCR beta chain derives from a study of T cell repertoires in cytomegalovirus infection. Study as a whole: CMV infection together with matching HLA type was indicated by public TCR beta signatures.

The germline CDR1 and CDR2 sequences are MDHEN and SYDVKM. The CDR3 is 12 residues long. Trimming left V 8 bases short and J 4 bases short, with 11 bases between. TCRdb called the reads again in MiXCR, with one record for every CDR3 protein. The table records about 490,000 distinct CDR3 sequences, about a quarter of them present only once. The specimen was PBMCs. This chain links TRBV28 with TRBJ1-2; D remains unclear. This clonotype was sampled from a human donor in good health (CMV status not recorded). Some clones in this sample may be carry-over from other donors' samples. The CDR3 nucleotides read TGTGCCAGCGTCGACCCCCTCTATGGCTACACCTTC. It codes for CASVDPLYGYTF.